The T cell receptor beta chain described here comes from a study of metastatic and nonmetastatic thyroid tumors. Overall study context: It was across blood and tumor or nodule tissue from malignant and benign thyroid patients that repertoires were compared.

This clone was seen repeatedly, ten times or more. V lost 3 bases to trimming and J lost 0 bases, with 13 bases between them. The CDR3 spans 16 residues. Germline lookup yields CDR1 SGHRS and CDR2 YFSETQ. Patients had received no treatment of any kind before thyroid surgery. TCRdb re-called clones from the PCR reads using MiXCR. There are some 40,000 clones in the sample; 15% to 20% occur only once, and 12% to 15% lies in the top ten. Specimen: tumor tissue. This sequence was found in a female donor with papillary thyroid cancer or a benign thyroid nodule (not recorded which). Some clones in this sample may be carry-over from other donors' samples. The chain uses TRBV5-1 and TRBJ2-1; D is unresolved. The CDR3: CASSYGFSSSYNEQFF. DNA of the CDR3: TGCGCCAGCAGCTACGGATTTTCGAGCTCCTACAATGAGCAGTTCTTC.